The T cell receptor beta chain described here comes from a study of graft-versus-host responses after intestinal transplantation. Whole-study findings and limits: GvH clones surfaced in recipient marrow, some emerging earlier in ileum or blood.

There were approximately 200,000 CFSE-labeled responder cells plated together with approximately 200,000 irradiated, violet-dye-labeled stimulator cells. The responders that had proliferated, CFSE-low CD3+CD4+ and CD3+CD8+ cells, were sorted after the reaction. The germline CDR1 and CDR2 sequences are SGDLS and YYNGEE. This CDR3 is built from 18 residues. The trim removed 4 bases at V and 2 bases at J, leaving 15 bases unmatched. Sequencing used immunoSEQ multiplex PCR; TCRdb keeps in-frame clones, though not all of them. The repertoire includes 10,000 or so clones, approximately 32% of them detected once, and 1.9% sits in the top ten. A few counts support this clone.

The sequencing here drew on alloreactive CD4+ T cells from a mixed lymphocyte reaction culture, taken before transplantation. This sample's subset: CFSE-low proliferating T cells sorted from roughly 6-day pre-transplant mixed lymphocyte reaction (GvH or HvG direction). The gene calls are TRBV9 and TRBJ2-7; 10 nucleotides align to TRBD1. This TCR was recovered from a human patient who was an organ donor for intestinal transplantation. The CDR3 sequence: CASSRLANTGTGAYEQYF. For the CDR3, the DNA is TGTGCCAGCAGCCGCCTCGCAAATACAGGGACAGGGGCCTACGAGCAGTACTTC. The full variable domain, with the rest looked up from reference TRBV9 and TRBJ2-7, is DSGVTQTPKHLITATGQRVTLRCSPRSGDLSVYWYQQSLDQGLQFLIQYYNGEERAKGNILERFSAQQFPDLHSELNLSSLELGDSALYFCASSRLANTGTGAYEQYFGPGTRLTVT.